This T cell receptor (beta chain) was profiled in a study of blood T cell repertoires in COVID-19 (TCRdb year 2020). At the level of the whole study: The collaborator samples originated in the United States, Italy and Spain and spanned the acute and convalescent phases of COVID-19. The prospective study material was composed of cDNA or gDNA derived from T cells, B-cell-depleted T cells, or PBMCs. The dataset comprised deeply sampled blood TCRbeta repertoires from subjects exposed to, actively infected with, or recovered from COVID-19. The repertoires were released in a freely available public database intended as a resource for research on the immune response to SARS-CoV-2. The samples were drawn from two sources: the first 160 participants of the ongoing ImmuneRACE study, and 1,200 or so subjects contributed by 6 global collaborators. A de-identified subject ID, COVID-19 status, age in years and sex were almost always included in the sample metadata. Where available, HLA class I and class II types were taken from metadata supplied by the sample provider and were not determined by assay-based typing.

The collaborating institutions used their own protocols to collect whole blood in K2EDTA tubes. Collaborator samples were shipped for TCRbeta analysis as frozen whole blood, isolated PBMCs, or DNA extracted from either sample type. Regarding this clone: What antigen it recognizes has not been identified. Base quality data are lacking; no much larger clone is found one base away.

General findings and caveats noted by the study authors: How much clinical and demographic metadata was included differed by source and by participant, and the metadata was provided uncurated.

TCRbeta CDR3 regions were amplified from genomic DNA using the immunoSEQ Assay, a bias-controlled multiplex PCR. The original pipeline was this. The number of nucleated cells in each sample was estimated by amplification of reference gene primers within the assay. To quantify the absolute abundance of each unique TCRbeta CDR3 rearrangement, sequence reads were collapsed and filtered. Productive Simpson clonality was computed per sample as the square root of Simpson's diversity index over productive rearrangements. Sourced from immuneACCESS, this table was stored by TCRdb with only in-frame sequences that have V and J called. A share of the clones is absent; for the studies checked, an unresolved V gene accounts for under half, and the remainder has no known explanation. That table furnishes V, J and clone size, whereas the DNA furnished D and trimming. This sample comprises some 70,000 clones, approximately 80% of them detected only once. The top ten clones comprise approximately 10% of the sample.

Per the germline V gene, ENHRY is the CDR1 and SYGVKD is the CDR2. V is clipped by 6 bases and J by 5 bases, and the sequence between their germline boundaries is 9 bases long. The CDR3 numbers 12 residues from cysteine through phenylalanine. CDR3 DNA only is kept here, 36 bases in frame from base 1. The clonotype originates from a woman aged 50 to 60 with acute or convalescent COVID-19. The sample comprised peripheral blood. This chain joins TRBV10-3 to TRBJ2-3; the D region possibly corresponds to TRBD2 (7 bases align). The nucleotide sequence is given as TGTGCCATCAGGGGAGGGGGAGATACGCAGTATTTT. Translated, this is CAIRGGGDTQYF.